Given below is one T cell receptor (beta chain) in context. Its specificity is unknown. These data originate in a study of cytotoxic CD8 clonotypes in ibrutinib-treated CLL. Study-level information: Partial response was seen in approximately 24 patients and complete response in 2; after median roughly six years, about 15 stayed remitted, approximately twelve progressed. Response specimens were obtained following a median treatment duration of 12 months, with a range of 6 to 36. General study results and limits: Samples from sustained-remission and progressing patients were taken at different times.

Produced via immunoSEQ multiplex PCR; TCRdb's table is partial and in-frame only. The sample includes around 330,000 clones, about 61% of them seen just once. The CDR3 spans 11 residues. Germline CDR1 and CDR2: MGHDK and SYGVNS. With 10 bases removed from V and 3 bases from J, the gap between germline ends came to 10 bases. The specimen comprised PBMCs, sampled after 36 months of ibrutinib treatment. V usage is TRBV25-1 and J usage is TRBJ2-7, with D hard to call. The source is a human donor with chronic lymphocytic leukemia. This CDR3 reads CATNGYYEQYF. The CDR3 region has the DNA TGTGCCACCAACGGATACTACGAGCAGTACTTC.